This T cell receptor (beta chain) was profiled in a study of shared T cell receptors in the human thymus. V was shortened by 5 bases and J by 6 bases, with 18 bases between the two germline ends. Per the germline V gene, CDR1 is MNHEY and CDR2 is SMNVEV (reference sequence). This CDR3 is 15 amino acids long. This clone was seen more than once but under ten times. The assay was immunoSEQ multiplex PCR, and TCRdb's table has in-frame clones only and misses some. The profile shows about 500,000 clones, around 78% of them singletons. These same data were also listed under a study on human thymus T cells.

This clonotype was sampled from a boy in the first two years of life with a congenital heart defect. The sample comprised thymocytes. The chain couples TRBV27 to TRBJ2-3; D unresolved. The CDR3 nucleotides read TGTGCCAGCAGTCCTAATGGCCCCTCCGGGGATACGCAGTATTTT. Translation gives CASSPNGPSGDTQYF.